Sequencing of this TCR beta chain was carried out in a study of immune evolution from preneoplasia to lung adenocarcinoma. General study findings and limits: Normal lung had highest clonality; later lesions appeared denser, more diverse. Compared with EGFR-mutant or double wild-type lesions, KRAS-mutant nodules were more clonal.

V gave up 5 bases and J gave up 2 bases, with 17 bases separating them. This CDR3 region has 16 residues. CDR1 is SGHAT, CDR2 FQNNGV, per germline. The table came from immunoSEQ multiplex PCR; TCRdb's copy has only in-frame clones and leaves some out. The sample contains some 9,000 clones, 70% to 90% of which appear only once. For this clone: Its antigen remains unidentified.

The chain is built from TRBV11-2 and TRBJ2-3; possible D gene TRBD2, 5 bases. The sample taken for sequencing was FFPE lung adenocarcinoma in situ tissue. The clonotype comes from a person between 65 and 79 years old with lung adenocarcinoma. DNA for the CDR3: TGTGCCAGCAGCGAAATGATGCTAGCTTACACAGATACGCAGTATTTT. Residues: CASSEMMLAYTDTQYF.